These T cell receptor beta chains were read from a single sample in a study of cytomegalovirus exposure and HLA in healthy donors. Using immunoSEQ multiplex PCR, the repertoire was profiled, and TCRdb retains in-frame clones only, with some absent. This sample has about 98,000 clones; 65% to 80% occur once, and the top ten carry 7.5% to 9.5%. The sequenced sample was PBMCs. The receptors come from a human donor in good health. Both conserved end residues are part of each CDR3. D genes are given only for firm matches. Size values are once, few and many counts, or a class for expanded clones, and some rows have none.

d_call,clone_size,j_call,v_call,cdr3_nt,cdr3_aa
NA,NA,TRBJ2-3,TRBV29-1,TGCAGCCATAGCCAGCGCACAGATACGCAGTATTTT,CSHSQRTDTQYF
TRBD1,NA,TRBJ2-2,TRBV19,TGTGCCAGTATGGGCTCCGGGACAGGGGGATTGGCCGGGGAGCTGTTTTTT,CASMGSGTGGLAGELFF
NA,NA,TRBJ2-5,TRBV9,TGTGCCAGCAGCTCCACAGGGTTTGGTGGAGGAGAGACCCAGTACTTC,CASSSTGFGGGETQYF
NA,NA,TRBJ1-4,TRBV5-6,TGTGCCAGCAGCCTTGGACAGAGTAATGAAAAACTGTTTTTT,CASSLGQSNEKLFF
NA,few,TRBJ2-2,TRBV27,TGTGCCAGCCGGCGGGAAGGGAACACCGGGGAGCTGTTTTTT,CASRREGNTGELFF
TRBD2,NA,TRBJ2-1,TRBV2,TGTGCCAGCAGTGTTCAAAGCGGGAGGGCAAATGAGCAGTTCTTC,CASSVQSGRANEQFF
NA,NA,TRBJ1-2,TRBV5-5,TGTGCCAGCAGCCTGGGGCAGGGGATTCGCGTCTATGGCTACACCTTC,CASSLGQGIRVYGYTF
NA,NA,TRBJ2-1,TRBV10-3,TGTGCCATCACGTATGGCCCCGGGGGCTACAATGAGCAGTTCTTC,CAITYGPGGYNEQFF
TRBD1,NA,TRBJ1-2,TRBV27,TGTGCCAGCAGTTCCAAGCCCCCGACAGGGGCAATTAACTATGGCTACACCTTC,CASSSKPPTGAINYGYTF
NA,NA,TRBJ1-2,TRBV11-1,TGTGCCAGCAGCCGGCGGGTGGAAGGCTACACCTTC,CASSRRVEGYTF
TRBD1,once,TRBJ1-6,TRBV7-8,TGTGCCAGCAGCTCTCGACCGGGACAGCCTAATTCACCCCTCCACTTT,CASSSRPGQPNSPLHF
TRBD1,NA,TRBJ1-4,TRBV27,TGTGCCAGCAGGTGGAGACAGGGGGCAACTAATGAAAAACTGTTTTTT,CASRWRQGATNEKLFF